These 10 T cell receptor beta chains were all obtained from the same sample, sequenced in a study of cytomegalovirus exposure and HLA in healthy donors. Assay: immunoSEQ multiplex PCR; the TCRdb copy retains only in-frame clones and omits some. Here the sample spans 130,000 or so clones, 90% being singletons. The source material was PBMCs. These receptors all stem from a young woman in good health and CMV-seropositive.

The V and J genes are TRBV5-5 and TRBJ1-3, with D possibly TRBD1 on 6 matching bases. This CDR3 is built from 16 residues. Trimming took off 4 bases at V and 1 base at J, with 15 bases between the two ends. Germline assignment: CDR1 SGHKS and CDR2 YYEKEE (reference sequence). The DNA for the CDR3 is TGTGCCAGCAGCCACAGGGTTCCGCTATCTGGAAACACCATATATTTT. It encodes CASSHRVPLSGNTIYF.

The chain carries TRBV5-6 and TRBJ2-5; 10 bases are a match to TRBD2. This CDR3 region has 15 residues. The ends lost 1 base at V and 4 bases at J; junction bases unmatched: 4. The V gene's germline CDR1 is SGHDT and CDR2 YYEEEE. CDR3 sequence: CASSLSSGSGETQYF. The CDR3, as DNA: TGTGCCAGCAGCTTGTCTAGCGGGAGTGGAGAGACCCAGTACTTC.

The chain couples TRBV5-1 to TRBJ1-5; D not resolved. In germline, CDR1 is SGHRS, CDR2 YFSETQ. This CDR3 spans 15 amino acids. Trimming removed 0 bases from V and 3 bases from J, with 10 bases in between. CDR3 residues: CASSLAGAFNQPQHF. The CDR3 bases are TGCGCCAGCAGCTTGGCAGGTGCCTTCAATCAGCCCCAGCATTTT. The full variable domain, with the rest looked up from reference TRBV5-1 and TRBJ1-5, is KAGVTQTPRYLIKTRGQQVTLSCSPISGHRSVSWYQQTPGQGLQFLFEYFSETQRNKGNFPGRFSGRQFSNSRSEMNVSTLELGDSALYLCASSLAGAFNQPQHFGDGTRLSIL.

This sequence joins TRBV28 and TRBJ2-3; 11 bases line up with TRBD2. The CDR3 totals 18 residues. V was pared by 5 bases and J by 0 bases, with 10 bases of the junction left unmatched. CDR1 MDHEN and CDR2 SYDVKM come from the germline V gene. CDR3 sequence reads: CASSPLSGRGGSTDTQYF. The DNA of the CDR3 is TGTGCCAGCAGTCCTCTTAGCGGGAGGGGGGGAAGCACAGATACGCAGTATTTT.

CDR3 protein: CASSPDRGTPFITF. CDR3 bases: TGTGCCAGCAGCCCCGACAGGGGAACACCTTTTATAACCTTC. The chain is built from TRBV6-5 and TRBJ1-2; 8 bases match TRBD1. The length of the CDR3 is 14 residues. The V segment lost 6 bases and the J segment 14 bases; nucleotides outside the gene matches: 17. The V gene's germline CDR1 is MNHEY and CDR2 SVGAGI.

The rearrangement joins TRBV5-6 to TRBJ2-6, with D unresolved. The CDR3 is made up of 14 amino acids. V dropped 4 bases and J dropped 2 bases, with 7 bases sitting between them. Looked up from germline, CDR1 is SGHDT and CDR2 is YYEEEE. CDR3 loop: CASSQYAGANVLTF. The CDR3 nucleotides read TGTGCCAGCAGCCAGTACGCTGGGGCCAACGTCCTGACTTTC.

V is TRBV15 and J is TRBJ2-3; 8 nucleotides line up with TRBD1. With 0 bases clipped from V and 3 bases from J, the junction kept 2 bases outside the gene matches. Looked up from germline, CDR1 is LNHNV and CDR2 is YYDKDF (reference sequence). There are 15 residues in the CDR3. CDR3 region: CATSRDRTGTDTQYF. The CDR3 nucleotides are TGTGCCACCAGCAGAGATCGGACAGGGACAGATACGCAGTATTTT.

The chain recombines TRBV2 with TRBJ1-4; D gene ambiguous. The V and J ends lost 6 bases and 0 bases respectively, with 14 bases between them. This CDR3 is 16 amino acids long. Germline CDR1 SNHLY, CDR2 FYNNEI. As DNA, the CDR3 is TGTGCCAGCAGGCGTCAGGAACTTGCAACTAATGAAAAACTGTTTTTT. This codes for CASRRQELATNEKLFF. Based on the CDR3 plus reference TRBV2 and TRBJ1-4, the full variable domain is EPEVTQTPSHQVTQMGQEVILRCVPISNHLYFYWYRQILGQKVEFLVSFYNNEISEKSEIFDDQFSVERPDGSNFTLKIRSTKLEDSAMYFCASRRQELATNEKLFFGSGTQLSVL.

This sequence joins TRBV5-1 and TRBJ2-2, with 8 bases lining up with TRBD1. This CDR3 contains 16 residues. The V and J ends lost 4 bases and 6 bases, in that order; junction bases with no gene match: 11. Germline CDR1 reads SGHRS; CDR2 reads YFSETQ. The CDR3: CASSQPPAGGPGELFF. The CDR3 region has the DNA TGCGCCAGCAGCCAACCCCCGGCAGGGGGCCCCGGGGAGCTGTTTTTT.

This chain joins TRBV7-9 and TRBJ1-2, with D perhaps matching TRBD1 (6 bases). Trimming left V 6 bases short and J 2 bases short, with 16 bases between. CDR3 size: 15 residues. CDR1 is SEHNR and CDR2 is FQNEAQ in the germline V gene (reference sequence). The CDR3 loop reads CASSPGQLANYGYTF. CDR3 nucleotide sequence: TGTGCCAGCAGTCCTGGACAGTTAGCAAACTATGGCTACACCTTC.